These 19 T cell receptor beta chains were all obtained from the same sample, sequenced in a study of blood T cell repertoires in COVID-19. Method: immunoSEQ multiplex PCR; TCRdb's copy keeps in-frame clones and lacks some. The table shows about 120,000 clones, with roughly 74% occurring only once. Sequences were obtained from peripheral blood. These receptors originate from a man in his sixties with acute or convalescent COVID-19.

In its sample, this clone was seen a few times. The CDR3 coding sequence is TGTGCCAGCAGCTCGTCCGGGACAGGGGGTTATGGCTACACCTTC. It translates to CASSSSGTGGYGYTF. The chain joins TRBV7-3 to TRBJ1-2, with 11 positions matching TRBD1. Germline-derived CDR1 and CDR2 are SGHTA and FQGTGA. The V and J ends lost 4 bases and 5 bases, in that order; junction bases with no gene match: 6. The CDR3 covers 15 residues.

This chain uses TRBV6-5 with TRBJ2-1, with 7 bases lining up with TRBD1. Trimming removed 6 bases from V and 7 bases from J; junction bases left unmatched: 9. Germline-derived CDR1 and CDR2 are MNHEY and SVGAGI. This CDR3 region has 14 residues. CDR3 residues: CASRSKGALNEQFF. CDR3 DNA sequence: TGTGCCAGCAGGAGTAAGGGGGCCTTAAATGAGCAGTTCTTC.

This clone has just a few counts. The chain employs TRBV29-1 and TRBJ2-5, with 10 nucleotides matching TRBD2. Unmatched junction bases numbered 4, after V lost 7 bases and J lost 5 bases. The CDR3 is made up of 12 amino acids. Germline CDR1 and CDR2: SQVTM and ANQGSEA. The CDR3 bases are TGCAGCGACCTTAGCGGGAGGGAGACCCAGTACTTC. This translates into CSDLSGRETQYF.

This sequence joins TRBV27 and TRBJ2-1; D is perhaps TRBD1 (6 bases). The V gene's germline CDR1 is MNHEY and CDR2 SMNVEV (reference sequence). V was clipped by 7 bases and J by 8 bases, with 9 bases between them. The CDR3 covers 11 residues. CDR3 sequence: CASNGGYEQFF. The CDR3 DNA follows: TGTGCCAGCAATGGGGGCTATGAGCAGTTCTTC.

Points on this clone: The sample has other DNA sequences that encode this CDR3 too. This chain joins TRBV12-3 or TRBV12-4 and TRBJ2-7; possibly TRBD2 for D (5 bases). Trimming shortened V by 3 bases and J by 3 bases, and 6 bases separated the two germline ends. This CDR3 region has 12 residues. The CDR3: CASSFGLYEQYF. As DNA, the CDR3 is TGTGCCAGCAGTTTCGGACTCTACGAGCAGTACTTC.

In this sample, this clone turned up a few times. This rearrangement joins TRBV14 to TRBJ2-5; TRBD2 matches 7 bases. Trimming at V came to 2 bases and at J to 5 bases, leaving 5 bases not matched to a gene. Germline CDR1 and CDR2: SGHDN and FVKESK. The CDR3 runs 14 residues. In DNA form, the CDR3 reads TGTGCCAGCAGCCAACAAGCGGGACTGGAGACCCAGTACTTC. Translated: CASSQQAGLETQYF.

The gene calls are TRBV14 and TRBJ1-2, with a tentative D call TRBD1 (5 bases). Germline CDR1 SGHDN, CDR2 FVKESK. Trimming removed 2 bases from V and 6 bases from J, with 13 bases in between. The CDR3 sequence is 14 residues long. CDR3 nucleotide sequence: TGTGCCAGCAGCCAACGGACATGGTATAATGGCTACACCTTC. It codes for CASSQRTWYNGYTF.

CDR3 protein: CASSSLRDGDTQYF. The DNA of the CDR3 is TGTGCCAGCAGCTCTTTACGGGATGGAGATACGCAGTATTTT. The rearrangement uses TRBV13 and TRBJ2-3; possibly TRBD2 for D (5 bases). The CDR3 sequence is 14 residues long. The germline V gene encodes CDR1 PRHDT and CDR2 FYEKMQ (reference sequence). V was cut by 4 bases and J by 5 bases, with 13 bases left in between.

This chain links TRBV7-8 with TRBJ1-1; D is perhaps TRBD1 (6 bases). The V end was cut by 2 bases, the J end by 1 base, with 17 bases between. Germline CDR1 reads SGHVS; CDR2 reads FQNEAQ. CDR3 size: 17 residues. The CDR3 is CASSLFDRNVGNTEAFF. For the CDR3, the DNA is TGTGCCAGCAGCTTATTCGACAGGAACGTTGGGAACACTGAAGCTTTCTTT.

The chain couples TRBV18 to TRBJ2-1, with no clear D. CDR1 KGHSH and CDR2 LQKENI come from the germline V gene. The CDR3 covers 13 residues. V was trimmed by 3 bases and J by 5 bases, leaving 8 bases between them. The CDR3 DNA reads as TGTGCCAGCTCACCGGCTAGTAACAATGAGCAGTTCTTC. It translates to CASSPASNNEQFF.

The rearrangement uses TRBV19 and TRBJ1-6; 10 positions match TRBD1. Germline lookup yields CDR1 LNHDA and CDR2 SQIVND (reference sequence). This CDR3 comprises 16 residues. V lost 5 bases and J lost 7; bases outside the gene matches: 8. The CDR3 DNA is TGTGCCAGTAGTGAATCCGGGACAGGGGAGAATTCACCCCTCCACTTT. Protein sequence: CASSESGTGENSPLHF.

The chain combines TRBV6-5 with TRBJ2-1; 7 nucleotides agree with TRBD2. The CDR3 runs 16 residues. Per germline, CDR1 MNHEY and CDR2 SVGAGI. Germline trimming cut 0 bases from V and 4 bases from J; bases unmatched to any gene: 6. The CDR3 loop reads CASSYSSGRPYNEQFF. CDR3 in DNA: TGTGCCAGCAGTTACTCATCCGGGAGGCCTTACAATGAGCAGTTCTTC.

This clone was observed a handful of times. CDR3 residues: CASSVAGLAGQNEQFF. CDR3 nucleotide sequence: TGTGCCAGCAGCGTAGCTGGCCTAGCGGGACAGAATGAGCAGTTCTTC. The V call is TRBV9, the J call TRBJ2-1; 9 nucleotides line up with TRBD2. Germline V gene sequence: CDR1 SGDLS, CDR2 YYNGEE. The CDR3 covers 16 residues. Losses at the gene ends were 0 bases for V and 7 bases for J; bases not matched to a gene: 8.

Only a few counts were recorded for this clone. The CDR3 DNA sequence: TGTGCCAGCAGTTCTACCGTCGGGGGCACTGAAGCTTTCTTT. This codes for CASSSTVGGTEAFF. J is TRBJ1-1 and V is TRBV6-5, with a weak D call TRBD1 (5 bases). This CDR3 has 14 amino acids. Germline V gene sequence: CDR1 MNHEY, CDR2 SVGAGI. Trimming cost V 4 bases and J 4 bases, with 13 bases left between them.

In DNA form, the CDR3 reads TGTGCCAGCAGCCAGCACAGGGAAAACTATGGCTACACCTTC. Translating gives CASSQHRENYGYTF. This chain links TRBV3-1 (or the pseudogene TRBV3-2) with TRBJ1-2; possibly TRBD1 for D (6 bases). This CDR3 contains 14 residues. Germline-derived CDR1 and CDR2 are LGHDT and YNNKEL (reference sequence). With 3 bases removed from V and 2 bases from J, the gap between germline ends came to 10 bases.

This clone appeared a few times. The J gene is TRBJ2-7, the V gene TRBV11-3, with TRBD2 matching over 11 bases. The V and J ends lost 4 bases and 0 bases, in that order; junction bases with no gene match: 14. There are 19 residues in the CDR3. Germline CDR1 is SGHNT and CDR2 is YENEEA. The CDR3 DNA follows: TGTGCCAGCAGCTCCACGTACGCTCGGCTAGCGGGGGGCTCCTACGAGCAGTACTTC. Its translation: CASSSTYARLAGGSYEQYF.

The chain recombines TRBV7-2 with TRBJ1-6; 10 bases are shared with TRBD1. Germline loops: CDR1 SGHTA, CDR2 FQGNSA. This CDR3 spans 16 amino acids. Losses at the gene ends were 5 bases for V and 3 bases for J; bases not matched to a gene: 4. The DNA of the CDR3 is TGTGCCAGCAGCCTAGGGGACAGGGGCTATAATTCACCCCTCCACTTT. Its protein is CASSLGDRGYNSPLHF.

V is TRBV9 and J is TRBJ1-2; 8 nucleotides match TRBD1. Germline CDR1 and CDR2: SGDLS and YYNGEE. This CDR3 has 14 residues. J gave up 8 bases and V 4 bases, and 10 bases lay outside the gene matches. The CDR3 DNA sequence: TGTGCCAGCAGCTTCACCGGACAGGGCTCAGGCTACACCTTC. It is translated as CASSFTGQGSGYTF.

The V and J genes are TRBV20-1 and TRBJ1-3; 7 nucleotides agree with TRBD1. The germline gives CDR1 DFQATT, CDR2 SNEGSKA (reference sequence). V lost 3 bases and J lost 7; bases outside the gene matches: 6. The CDR3 covers 13 residues. The DNA of the CDR3 is TGCAGTGCTAGTACAGGGGATTCGAACACCATATATTTT. Its translation: CSASTGDSNTIYF.